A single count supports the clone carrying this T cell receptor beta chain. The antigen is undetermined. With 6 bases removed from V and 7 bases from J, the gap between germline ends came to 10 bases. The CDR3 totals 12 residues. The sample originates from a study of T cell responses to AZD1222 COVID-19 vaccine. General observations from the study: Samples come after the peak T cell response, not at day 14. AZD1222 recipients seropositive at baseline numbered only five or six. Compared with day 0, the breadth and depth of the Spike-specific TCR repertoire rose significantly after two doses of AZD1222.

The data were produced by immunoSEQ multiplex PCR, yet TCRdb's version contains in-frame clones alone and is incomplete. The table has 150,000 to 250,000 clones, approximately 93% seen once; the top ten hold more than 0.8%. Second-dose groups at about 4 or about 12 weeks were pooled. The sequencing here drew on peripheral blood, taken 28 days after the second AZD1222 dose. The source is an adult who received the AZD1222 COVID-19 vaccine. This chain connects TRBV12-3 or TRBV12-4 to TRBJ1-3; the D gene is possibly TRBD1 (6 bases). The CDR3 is CASSPRGNTIYF. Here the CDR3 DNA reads TGTGCCAGCAGCCCGAGGGGGAACACCATATATTTT.